The 7 T cell receptor beta chains below were found in one sample sequenced in a study of cytomegalovirus exposure and HLA in healthy donors. Use of 60 Vbeta and 13 Jbeta primers characterized the PCR. Clones were read by immunoSEQ multiplex PCR, and TCRdb kept only the in-frame ones, dropping some. Its clone listing holds about 140,000 clones. Sequencing was performed on PBMCs. The receptors were sampled from a woman aged 18-29 years in good health and CMV-seronegative.

The CDR3 reads CASSQDLALTNTGELFF. The DNA of the CDR3 is TGTGCCAGCAGCCAAGATCTCGCGCTAACGAACACCGGGGAGCTGTTTTTT. The rearrangement joins TRBV4-2 to TRBJ2-2; D not certain. The germline V gene has CDR1 LGHNA and CDR2 YNFKEQ. The CDR3 is 17 amino acids. Deletions cut 0 bases from V and 0 bases from J, with 11 bases between.

DNA for the CDR3: TGTGCCAGCAGTCCGGCGGAAAACACTGAAGCTTTCTTT. Protein: CASSPAENTEAFF. The chain recombines TRBV28 with TRBJ1-1; D gene ambiguous. CDR1 and CDR2 from the germline V gene are MDHEN and SYDVKM. This CDR3 spans 13 amino acids. Deletions cut 5 bases from V and 2 bases from J, with 9 bases between.

The chain combines TRBV6-5 with TRBJ2-7, with D tentatively TRBD2 (7 bases). V was pared by 6 bases and J by 6 bases, with 15 bases between. Per the germline V gene, CDR1 is MNHEY and CDR2 is SVGAGI. The CDR3 contains 13 residues. The CDR3 reads CASRSQGGREQYF. The CDR3, as DNA: TGTGCCAGCAGGTCACAGGGAGGGCGCGAGCAGTACTTC.

The chain recombines TRBV30 with TRBJ2-1; TRBD2 matches at 8 bases. The CDR3 has 15 residues. Per the germline V gene, CDR1 is GTSNPN and CDR2 is SVGIG (reference sequence). J gave up 4 bases and V 7 bases, and 12 bases lay outside the gene matches. The CDR3 DNA reads TGTGCCTTTAACCCGGGGGGGGAAGATTACAATGAGCAGTTCTTC. Translated, it gives CAFNPGGEDYNEQFF.

The J gene is TRBJ1-1, the V gene TRBV5-1; TRBD1 matches 9 bases. V lost 0 bases and J lost 7; bases outside the gene matches: 10. CDR1 and CDR2 (germline): SGHRS, YFSETQ. The CDR3 length is 16 residues. CDR3: CASSLAQRTGEVEAFF. The CDR3 DNA reads as TGCGCCAGCAGCTTGGCCCAAAGGACAGGGGAGGTTGAAGCTTTCTTT.

V gene TRBV5-1 combines with J gene TRBJ2-2; the match to TRBD2 covers 7 bases. CDR3 size: 16 residues. Germline V gene data show CDR1 as SGHRS and CDR2 as YFSETQ. V lost 0 bases to trimming and J lost 6 bases; unmatched junction nucleotides: 8. CDR3 in amino acids: CASSLDPGTTAGELFF. DNA of the CDR3: TGCGCCAGCAGCTTGGACCCCGGGACTACGGCCGGGGAGCTGTTTTTT.

This chain links TRBV5-6 with TRBJ2-2, with a weak D call TRBD2 (6 bases). Germline CDR1 and CDR2: SGHDT and YYEEEE. V gave up 3 bases and J gave up 5 bases, with 11 bases separating them. The CDR3 has 14 amino acids. The CDR3 loop is CASSSGEITGELFF. The CDR3 bases are TGTGCCAGCAGCTCGGGAGAGATTACCGGGGAGCTGTTTTTT.